One and the same sample provided the 14 T cell receptor beta chains below, sequenced in a study of beta chain features in type 1 diabetes (dated by TCRdb to 2016 to 2018). Library prep was done by the immunoSEQ multiplex PCR assay. The entire isolated RNA was reverse transcribed using the High Capacity cDNA Reverse Transcription Kit, and thus expressed TCRB transcripts were sequenced. The table comes from immuneACCESS by way of TCRdb, which keeps in-frame sequences with V and J called. Part of the clones is missing from these tables; in studies checked, under half for an unresolved V gene and the rest for unknown reasons. The sample has about 340,000 clones on record, 8% of them singletons. The ten biggest clones cover less than 0.5% of the sample. The source material was central memory CD4+ T cells from blood. The receptors were sampled from a woman aged 18-30 years in good health.

This clone appeared a few times. DNA of the CDR3: TGTGCCAGCAGCCCCGGGAGGGAATACTCTGGGGCCAACGTCCTGACTTTC. Encoded protein: CASSPGREYSGANVLTF. The V call is TRBV5-4, the J call TRBJ2-6; 8 bases fit TRBD2. The CDR3 covers 17 residues. From germline, CDR1 is SGHNT and CDR2 YYREEE (reference sequence). The V and J ends lost 4 bases and 0 bases, in that order; junction bases with no gene match: 6.

There are a few counts of this clone. This chain joins TRBV5-1 and TRBJ2-1; D perhaps matches TRBD1 (5 bases). The V and J ends lost 7 bases and 5 bases respectively, with 13 bases between them. CDR1 and CDR2 (germline): SGHRS, YFSETQ. This CDR3 is built from 13 residues. The chain's CDR3 is CASGASRNNEQFF. Written as DNA, the CDR3 is TGCGCCAGCGGGGCGAGTAGGAACAATGAGCAGTTCTTC.

The J gene is TRBJ2-3, the V gene TRBV7-9; 7 positions agree with TRBD1. This CDR3 region has 12 residues. Germline V CDR1 and CDR2: SEHNR, FQNEAQ (reference sequence). J lost 10 bases, V lost 5 bases, and 6 bases had no gene match. As DNA, the CDR3 is TGTGCCAGCAGCCTCGACAGGGCGGCGCAGTATTTT. Protein: CASSLDRAAQYF.

Many counts were recorded for this clone. The chain recombines TRBV7-2 with TRBJ2-5; 8 bases match TRBD2. This CDR3 comprises 14 residues. V lost 7 bases and J lost 5; bases outside the gene matches: 9. Germline V CDR1 and CDR2: SGHTA, FQGNSA. CDR3 coding DNA: TGTGCCAGCAAGGAAGCGGGAGCGTTGGAGACCCAGTACTTC. Protein: CASKEAGALETQYF.

This chain connects TRBV6-1 to TRBJ1-2; 7 positions agree with TRBD1. In germline, CDR1 is MNHNS, CDR2 SASEGT. V gave up 5 bases and J gave up 4 bases; unmatched junction bases: 10. The CDR3 length is 15 residues. The CDR3 protein is CASSQRDSFFYGYTF. The CDR3 DNA reads TGTGCCAGCAGTCAACGGGACAGTTTTTTCTATGGCTACACCTTC.

This clone was detected ten times or more. The chain joins TRBV28 to TRBJ2-7; D gene unclear. The V end was cut by 1 base, the J end by 2 bases, with 15 bases between. The CDR3 totals 16 residues. From germline, CDR1 is MDHEN and CDR2 SYDVKM. The CDR3 region is CASSLSNWVLPYEQYF. CDR3 bases: TGTGCCAGCAGTTTATCGAATTGGGTTTTGCCCTACGAGCAGTACTTC. Variable domain in full (rest from reference TRBV28 and TRBJ2-7): DVKVTQSSRYLVKRTGEKVFLECVQDMDHENMFWYRQDPGLGLRLIYFSYDVKMKEKGDIPEGYSVSREKKERFSLILESASTNQTSMYLCASSLSNWVLPYEQYFGPGTRLTVT.

The table lists this clone with a few counts. Other nucleotide sequences from this sample produce the same CDR3. The J gene is TRBJ1-2, the V gene TRBV27, with 7 bases fitting TRBD1. Germline assignment: CDR1 MNHEY and CDR2 SMNVEV (reference sequence). CDR3 length: 13 amino acids. V dropped 5 bases and J dropped 4; count of bases not matched to a gene: 4. The CDR3 protein is CASSLTGAYGYTF. CDR3 coding DNA: TGTGCCAGCAGTCTTACAGGGGCCTATGGCTACACCTTC.

The rearrangement links TRBV4-2 to TRBJ2-7; 13 positions match TRBD2. Germline trimming cut 4 bases from V and 2 bases from J; bases unmatched to any gene: 2. This CDR3 contains 15 residues. Germline lookup yields CDR1 LGHNA and CDR2 YNFKEQ. The CDR3 loop is CASSPGTSGTYEQYF. In nucleotides, the CDR3 is TGTGCCAGCAGCCCCGGGACTAGCGGGACCTACGAGCAGTACTTC.

This clone was seen a handful of times. The chain is built from TRBV18 and TRBJ2-7; possibly TRBD1 or TRBD2 for D (7 bases each). There are 15 residues in the CDR3. The V gene lost 1 base and the J gene lost 3 bases, with 13 bases spanning the gap. Germline-derived CDR1 and CDR2 are KGHSH and LQKENI. The CDR3 is CASSPRGGGNYEQYF. The DNA for the CDR3 is TGTGCCAGCTCACCACGGGGAGGGGGCAACTACGAGCAGTACTTC. Together with reference TRBV18 and TRBJ2-7, the CDR3 gives the full variable domain: NAGVMQNPRHLVRRRGQEARLRCSPMKGHSHVYWYRQLPEEGLKFMVYLQKENIIDESGMPKERFSAEFPKEGPSILRIQQVVRGDSAAYFCASSPRGGGNYEQYFGPGTRLTVT.

This chain uses TRBV19 with TRBJ2-2; D ambiguous. CDR1 is LNHDA, CDR2 SQIVND, per germline (reference sequence). CDR3 length: 14 residues. V lost 6 bases and J lost 0, with 8 bases in between. CDR3 sequence (DNA): TGTGCCAGTAGACAATACACGAACACCGGGGAGCTGTTTTTT. Amino acids: CASRQYTNTGELFF.

This sequence joins TRBV10-3 and TRBJ1-1, with D hard to call. Germline values: CDR1 ENHRY, CDR2 SYGVKD. This CDR3 contains 12 residues. V was trimmed by 6 bases and J by 6 bases, leaving 11 bases between them. CDR3: CAISPTQAEAFF. CDR3 nucleotide sequence: TGTGCCATCAGCCCAACTCAAGCTGAAGCTTTCTTT.

V and J are TRBV5-1 and TRBJ2-1; 13 bases agree with TRBD2. The CDR3 has 18 residues. V trimming: 3 bases; J trimming: 7 bases; junction bases outside the gene matches: 13. Germline CDR1 and CDR2: SGHRS and YFSETQ. The CDR3 reads CASSSRPPGTSGTNEQFF. CDR3 nucleotides: TGCGCCAGCAGCTCGAGACCCCCTGGGACTAGCGGGACAAATGAGCAGTTCTTC.

The J gene is TRBJ1-2, the V gene TRBV28, with D tentatively TRBD1 (5 bases). V gave up 2 bases and J gave up 7 bases, with 20 bases separating them. The CDR3 has 16 amino acids. Looked up from germline, CDR1 is MDHEN and CDR2 is SYDVKM. Here the CDR3 DNA reads TGTGCCAGCAGTTTACTTCAGGGTGGGGGAAGCGGTGGCTACACCTTC. It translates to CASSLLQGGGSGGYTF.

This clone showed up just a few times. Its ends do not fully match the called genes, so a read error is possible. The genes are TRBV10-3 and TRBJ2-1; tentative D call: TRBD1 (5 bases). CDR1 and CDR2 (germline): ENHRY, SYGVKD. The CDR3 spans 15 residues. The CDR3 sequence is CASSYLINQGNEQFF. CDR3 DNA sequence: TGTGCCAGCAGTTACCTGATCAACCAGGGTAATGAGCAGTTCTTC.